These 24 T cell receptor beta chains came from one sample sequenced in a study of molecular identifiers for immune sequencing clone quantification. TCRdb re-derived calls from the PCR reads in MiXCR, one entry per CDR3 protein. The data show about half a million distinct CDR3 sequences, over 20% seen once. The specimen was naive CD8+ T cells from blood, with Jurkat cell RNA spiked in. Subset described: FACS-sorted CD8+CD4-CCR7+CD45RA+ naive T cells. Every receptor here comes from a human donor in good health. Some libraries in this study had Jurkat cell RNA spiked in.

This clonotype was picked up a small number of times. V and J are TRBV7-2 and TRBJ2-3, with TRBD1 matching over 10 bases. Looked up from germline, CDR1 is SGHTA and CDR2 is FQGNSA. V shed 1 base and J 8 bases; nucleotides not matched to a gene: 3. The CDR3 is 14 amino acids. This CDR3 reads CASSLEGTGVTQYF. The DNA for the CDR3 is TGTGCCAGCAGCTTAGAAGGGACAGGGGTTACGCAGTATTTT. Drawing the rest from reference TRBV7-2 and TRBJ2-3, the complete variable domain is GAGVSQSPSNKVTEKGKDVELRCDPISGHTALYWYRQSLGQGLEFLIYFQGNSAPDKSGLPSDRFSAERTGGSVSTLTIQRTQQEDSAVYLCASSLEGTGVTQYFGPGTRLTVL.

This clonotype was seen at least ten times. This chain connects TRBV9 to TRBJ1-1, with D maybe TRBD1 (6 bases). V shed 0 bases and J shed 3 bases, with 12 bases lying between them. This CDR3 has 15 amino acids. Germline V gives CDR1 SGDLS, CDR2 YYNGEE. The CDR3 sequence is CASSVGQGLDTEAFF. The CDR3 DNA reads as TGTGCCAGCAGCGTAGGTCAGGGGTTGGACACTGAAGCTTTCTTT.

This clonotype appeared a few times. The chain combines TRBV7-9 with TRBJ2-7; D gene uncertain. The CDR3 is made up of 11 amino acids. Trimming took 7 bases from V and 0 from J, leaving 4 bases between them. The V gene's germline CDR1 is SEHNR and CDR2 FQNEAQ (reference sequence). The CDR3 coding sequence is TGTGCCAGCACTAACTCCTACGAGCAGTACTTC. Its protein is CASTNSYEQYF.

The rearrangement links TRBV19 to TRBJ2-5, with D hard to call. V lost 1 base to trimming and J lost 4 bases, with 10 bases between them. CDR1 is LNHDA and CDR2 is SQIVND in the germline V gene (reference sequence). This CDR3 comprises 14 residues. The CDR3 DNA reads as TGTGCCAGTAGTATAGTGTGGGCAGGAGAGACCCAGTACTTC. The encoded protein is CASSIVWAGETQYF.

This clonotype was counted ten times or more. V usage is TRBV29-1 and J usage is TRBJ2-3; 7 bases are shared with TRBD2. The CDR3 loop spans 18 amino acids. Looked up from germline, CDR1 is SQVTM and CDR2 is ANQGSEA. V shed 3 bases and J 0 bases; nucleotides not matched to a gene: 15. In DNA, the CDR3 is TGCAGCGTTGAGGGAAAGATGCTAGCGGAGCCTAGCACAGATACGCAGTATTTT. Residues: CSVEGKMLAEPSTDTQYF.

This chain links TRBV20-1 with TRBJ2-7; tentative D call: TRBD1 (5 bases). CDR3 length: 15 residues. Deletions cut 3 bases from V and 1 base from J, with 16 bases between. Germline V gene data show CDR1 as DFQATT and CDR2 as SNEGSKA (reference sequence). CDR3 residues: CSASDRQKPSYEQYF. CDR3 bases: TGCAGTGCTAGTGACAGACAAAAACCTTCCTACGAGCAGTACTTC.

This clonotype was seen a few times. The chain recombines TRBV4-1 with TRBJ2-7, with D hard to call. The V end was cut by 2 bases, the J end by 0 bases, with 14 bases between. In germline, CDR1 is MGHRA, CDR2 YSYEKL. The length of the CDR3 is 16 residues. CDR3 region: CASSQIIQASSYEQYF. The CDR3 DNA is TGCGCCAGCAGCCAAATTATCCAGGCCTCCTCCTACGAGCAGTACTTC.

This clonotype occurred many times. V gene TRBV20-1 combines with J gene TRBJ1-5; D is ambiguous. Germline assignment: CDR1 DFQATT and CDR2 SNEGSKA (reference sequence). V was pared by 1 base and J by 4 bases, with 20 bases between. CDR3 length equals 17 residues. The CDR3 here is CSARVVPIPRLNQPQHF. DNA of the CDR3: TGCAGTGCTAGAGTTGTCCCGATCCCCCGTTTGAATCAGCCCCAGCATTTT.

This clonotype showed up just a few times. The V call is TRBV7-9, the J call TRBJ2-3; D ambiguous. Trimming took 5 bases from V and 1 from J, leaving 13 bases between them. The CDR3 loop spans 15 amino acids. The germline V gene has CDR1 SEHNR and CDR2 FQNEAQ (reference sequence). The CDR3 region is CASSPWVHGTDTQYF. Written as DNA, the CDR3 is TGTGCCAGCAGCCCATGGGTCCATGGCACAGATACGCAGTATTTT.

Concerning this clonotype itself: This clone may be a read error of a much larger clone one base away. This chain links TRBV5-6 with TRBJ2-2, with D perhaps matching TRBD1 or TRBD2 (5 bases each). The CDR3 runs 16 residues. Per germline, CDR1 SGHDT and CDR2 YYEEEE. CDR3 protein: CTSSYSGTLNTGELFF. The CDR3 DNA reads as TGTACCAGCAGCTATTCCGGGACCCTGAACACCGGGGAGCTGTTTTTT. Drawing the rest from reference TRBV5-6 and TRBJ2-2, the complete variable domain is DAGVTQSPTHLIKTRGQQVTLRCSPKSGHDTVSWYQQALGQGPQFIFQYYEEEERQRGNFPDRFSGHQFPNYSSELNVNALLLGDSALYLCTSSYSGTLNTGELFFGEGSRLTVL.

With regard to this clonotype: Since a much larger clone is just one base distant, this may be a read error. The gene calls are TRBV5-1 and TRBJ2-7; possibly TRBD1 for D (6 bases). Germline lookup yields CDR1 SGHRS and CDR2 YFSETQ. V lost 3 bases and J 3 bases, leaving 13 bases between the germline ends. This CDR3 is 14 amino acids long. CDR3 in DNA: TGCGCCAGCAGCTCGGGACACCATAGCTACGAGCAGTACTTC. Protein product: CASSSGHHSYEQYF.

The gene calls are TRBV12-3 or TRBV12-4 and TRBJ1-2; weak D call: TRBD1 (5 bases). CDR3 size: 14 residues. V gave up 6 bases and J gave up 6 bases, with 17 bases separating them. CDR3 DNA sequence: TGTGCCAGCAGGTGGTCAGGAGGGGCGGATGGCTACACCTTC. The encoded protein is CASRWSGGADGYTF.

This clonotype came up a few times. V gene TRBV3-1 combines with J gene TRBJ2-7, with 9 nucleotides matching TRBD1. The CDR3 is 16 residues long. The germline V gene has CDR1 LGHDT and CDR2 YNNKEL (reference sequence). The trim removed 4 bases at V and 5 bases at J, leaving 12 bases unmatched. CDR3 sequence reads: CASSPVTGQGYDEQYF. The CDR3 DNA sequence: TGTGCCAGCAGCCCTGTTACGGGACAGGGATACGACGAGCAGTACTTC.

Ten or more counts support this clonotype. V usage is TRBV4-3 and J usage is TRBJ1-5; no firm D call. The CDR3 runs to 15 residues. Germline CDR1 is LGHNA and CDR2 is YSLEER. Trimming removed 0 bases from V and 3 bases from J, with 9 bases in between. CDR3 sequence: CASSQESSFNQPQHF. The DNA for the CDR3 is TGCGCCAGCAGCCAAGAATCATCCTTCAATCAGCCCCAGCATTTT.

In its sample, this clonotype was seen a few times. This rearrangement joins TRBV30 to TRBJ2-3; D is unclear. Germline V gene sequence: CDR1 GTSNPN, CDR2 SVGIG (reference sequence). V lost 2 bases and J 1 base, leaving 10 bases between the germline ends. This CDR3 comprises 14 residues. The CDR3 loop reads CAWSFGSGTDTQYF. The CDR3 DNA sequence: TGTGCCTGGAGTTTTGGGTCGGGCACAGATACGCAGTATTTT.

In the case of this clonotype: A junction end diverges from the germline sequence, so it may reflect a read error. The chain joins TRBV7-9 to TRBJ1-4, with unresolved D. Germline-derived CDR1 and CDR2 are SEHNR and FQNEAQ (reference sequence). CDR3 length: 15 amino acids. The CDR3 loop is CASSSDKSTNEKLYF. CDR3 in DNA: TGTGCCAGCAGCTCCGATAAGTCAACTAATGAAAAACTGTATTTT.

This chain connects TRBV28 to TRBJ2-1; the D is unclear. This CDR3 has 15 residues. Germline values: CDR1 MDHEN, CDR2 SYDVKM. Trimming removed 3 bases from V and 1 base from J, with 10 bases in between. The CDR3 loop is CASSFGLPSYNEQFF. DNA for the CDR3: TGTGCCAGCAGTTTTGGCCTCCCTTCCTACAATGAGCAGTTCTTC.

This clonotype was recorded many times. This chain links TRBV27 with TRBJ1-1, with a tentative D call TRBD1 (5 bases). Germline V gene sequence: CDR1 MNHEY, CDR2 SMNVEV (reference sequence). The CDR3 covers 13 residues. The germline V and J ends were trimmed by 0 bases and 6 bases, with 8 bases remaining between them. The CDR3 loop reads CASSLSAGPEAFF. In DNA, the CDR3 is TGTGCCAGCAGTTTATCGGCGGGACCTGAAGCTTTCTTT.

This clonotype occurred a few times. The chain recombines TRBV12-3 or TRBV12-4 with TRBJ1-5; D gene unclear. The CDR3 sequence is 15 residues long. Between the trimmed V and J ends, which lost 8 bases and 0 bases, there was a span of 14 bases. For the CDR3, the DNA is TGTGCCAGCGGCAAAGGAATTACTAGCAATCAGCCCCAGCATTTT. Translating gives CASGKGITSNQPQHF.

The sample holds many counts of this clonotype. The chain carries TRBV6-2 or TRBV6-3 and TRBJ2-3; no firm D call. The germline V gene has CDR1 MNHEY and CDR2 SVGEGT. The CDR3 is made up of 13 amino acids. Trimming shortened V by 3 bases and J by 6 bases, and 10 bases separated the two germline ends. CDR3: CASSYGQRDTQYF. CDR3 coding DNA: TGTGCCAGCAGTTATGGGCAACGGGATACGCAGTATTTT.

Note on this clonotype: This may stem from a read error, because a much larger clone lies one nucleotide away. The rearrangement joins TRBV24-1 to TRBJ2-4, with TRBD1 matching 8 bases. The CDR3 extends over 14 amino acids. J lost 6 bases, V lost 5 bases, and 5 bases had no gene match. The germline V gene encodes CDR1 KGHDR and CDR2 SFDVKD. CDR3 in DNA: TGTGCCACCAGTGGGGGGACAGGTGGAAACATTCAGTACTTC. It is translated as CATSGGTGGNIQYF.

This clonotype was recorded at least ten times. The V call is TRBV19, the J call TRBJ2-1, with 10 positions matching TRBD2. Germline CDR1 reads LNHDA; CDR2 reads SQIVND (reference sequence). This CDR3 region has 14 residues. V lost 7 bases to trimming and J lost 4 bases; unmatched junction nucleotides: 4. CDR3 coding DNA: TGTGCCAGTAAGAGACTAGCGGGTTACAATGAGCAGTTCTTC. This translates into CASKRLAGYNEQFF. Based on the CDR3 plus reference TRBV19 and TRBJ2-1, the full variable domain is DGGITQSPKYLFRKEGQNVTLSCEQNLNHDAMYWYRQDPGQGLRLIYYSQIVNDFQKGDIAEGYSVSREKKESFPLTVTSAQKNPTAFYLCASKRLAGYNEQFFGPGTRLTVL.

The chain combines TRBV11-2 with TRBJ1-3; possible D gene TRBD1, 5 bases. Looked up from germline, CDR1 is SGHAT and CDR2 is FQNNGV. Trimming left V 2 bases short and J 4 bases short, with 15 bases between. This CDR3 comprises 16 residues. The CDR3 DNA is TGTGCCAGCAGCTTATTGGGACTGGGTTCGGGAAACACCATATATTTT. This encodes CASSLLGLGSGNTIYF.

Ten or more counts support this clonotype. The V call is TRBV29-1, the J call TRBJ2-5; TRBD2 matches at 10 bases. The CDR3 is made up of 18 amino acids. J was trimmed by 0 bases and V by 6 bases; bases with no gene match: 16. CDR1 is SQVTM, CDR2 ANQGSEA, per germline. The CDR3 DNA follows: TGCAGCGTCGACGGGACCAGACTAGCGGGTGATTACCAAGAGACCCAGTACTTC. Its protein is CSVDGTRLAGDYQETQYF.